Below, 32 T cell receptor beta chains from the same sample are listed, as sequenced in a study of blood T cell repertoires in COVID-19. Produced via immunoSEQ multiplex PCR; TCRdb's table is partial and in-frame only. The sample shows approximately 470,000 clones, 87% of them seen only once. The sequenced sample consisted of PBMCs or T cells enriched from blood (not recorded which). These receptor sequences come from a woman under 30 who had recovered from COVID-19.

The rearrangement links TRBV3-1 (or the pseudogene TRBV3-2) to TRBJ1-1, with no clear D. Trimming cost V 4 bases and J 12 bases, with 15 bases left between them. This CDR3 has 12 amino acids. The germline gives CDR1 LGHDT, CDR2 YNNKEL (reference sequence). The CDR3, as DNA: TGTGCCAGCAGCCCCGGAGGTGACCGGCCTTTCTTT. The encoded protein is CASSPGGDRPFF.

V usage is TRBV10-3 and J usage is TRBJ2-3; 11 bases are a match to TRBD2. J was trimmed by 2 bases and V by 7 bases; bases with no gene match: 11. CDR3 length: 17 amino acids. The germline V gene encodes CDR1 ENHRY and CDR2 SYGVKD. This CDR3 reads CAITLDPSGGNTDTQYF. The CDR3 DNA reads as TGTGCCATCACCCTTGATCCTAGCGGGGGGAACACAGATACGCAGTATTTT.

The J gene is TRBJ1-5, the V gene TRBV18; 7 positions agree with TRBD1. V lost 2 bases to trimming and J lost 3 bases; unmatched junction nucleotides: 4. Looked up from germline, CDR1 is KGHSH and CDR2 is LQKENI. The CDR3 sequence is 15 residues long. Here the CDR3 reads CASSPTDRTNQPQHF. CDR3 sequence (DNA): TGTGCCAGCTCACCAACGGACAGGACCAATCAGCCCCAGCATTTT.

The CDR3 here is CASSTRQGGQPQHF. As DNA, the CDR3 is TGTGCCAGCAGCACCCGACAGGGGGGTCAGCCCCAGCATTTT. The rearrangement joins TRBV7-2 to TRBJ1-5, with 9 nucleotides matching TRBD1. Germline CDR1 SGHTA, CDR2 FQGNSA. V lost 5 bases to trimming and J lost 6 bases; unmatched junction nucleotides: 5. The CDR3 sequence is 14 residues long.

CDR3 sequence reads: CASGTGRQPQHF. For the CDR3, the DNA is TGTGCCAGCGGGACAGGGCGACAGCCCCAGCATTTT. The chain is built from TRBV6-5 and TRBJ1-5, with 9 bases fitting TRBD1. V shed 8 bases and J 7 bases; nucleotides not matched to a gene: 3. CDR1 MNHEY and CDR2 SVGAGI come from the germline V gene. The CDR3 extends over 12 amino acids.

This rearrangement joins TRBV28 to TRBJ2-3; tentative D call: TRBD2 (5 bases). CDR1 is MDHEN, CDR2 SYDVKM, per germline. V gave up 3 bases and J gave up 8 bases, with 12 bases separating them. The length of the CDR3 is 13 residues. CDR3: CASSFEPAGTQYF. As DNA, the CDR3 is TGTGCCAGCAGTTTTGAGCCGGCGGGTACGCAGTATTTT.

In its sample, this clone was seen once. The chain combines TRBV30 with TRBJ1-6, with D tentatively TRBD1 (5 bases). The V gene lost 3 bases and the J gene lost 5 bases, with 14 bases spanning the gap. Germline CDR1 reads GTSNPN; CDR2 reads SVGIG (reference sequence). The CDR3 runs 15 residues. The chain's CDR3 is CAWREGPLHNSPLHF. DNA for the CDR3: TGTGCCTGGAGGGAGGGGCCCCTTCATAATTCACCCCTCCACTTT.

The chain joins TRBV2 to TRBJ2-2; D may be TRBD2 (7 bases). Trimming removed 7 bases at V and 3 bases at J, with 12 bases between. From germline, CDR1 is SNHLY and CDR2 FYNNEI. The CDR3 runs to 14 residues. The CDR3 region has the DNA TGTGCCAGCATCAGGGGAGGGGACACCGGGGAGCTGTTTTTT. Translating it yields CASIRGGDTGELFF.

This clone was found once. The chain combines TRBV10-3 with TRBJ2-3, with a possible D match to TRBD2 (7 bases). Between the trimmed V and J ends, which lost 6 bases and 2 bases, there was a span of 18 bases. CDR3 length: 16 residues. The germline CDR1 and CDR2 sequences are ENHRY and SYGVKD. In DNA, the CDR3 is TGTGCCATCAGCGGAAGGGACGGGGGGCTCACAGATACGCAGTATTTT. Its protein is CAISGRDGGLTDTQYF.

The V and J genes are TRBV10-2 and TRBJ2-3, with D tentatively TRBD1 (6 bases). Per germline, CDR1 WSHSY and CDR2 SAAADI. The CDR3 covers 15 residues. The V end was cut by 4 bases, the J end by 2 bases, with 13 bases between. CDR3 protein: CASSGGTGNTDTQYF. The CDR3 DNA is TGCGCCAGCAGTGGGGGTACAGGGAACACAGATACGCAGTATTTT.

The chain couples TRBV3-1 (or the pseudogene TRBV3-2) to TRBJ1-1; TRBD1 might be the D (5 bases). Trimming shortened V by 8 bases and J by 4 bases, and 11 bases separated the two germline ends. This CDR3 spans 12 amino acids. CDR1 is LGHDT and CDR2 is YNNKEL in the germline V gene (reference sequence). CDR3 sequence: CASGGWGTEAFF. The CDR3 region has the DNA TGTGCCAGCGGGGGGTGGGGCACTGAAGCTTTCTTT.

CDR3 nucleotide sequence: TGCGCCAGCAGCTCTCTTGACACTAGCTCTGGAAACACCATATATTTT. Translated: CASSSLDTSSGNTIYF. The chain has TRBV5-1 and TRBJ1-3, with D hard to call. The germline gives CDR1 SGHRS, CDR2 YFSETQ. The CDR3 has 16 amino acids. With 3 bases removed from V and 0 bases from J, the gap between germline ends came to 13 bases.

J is TRBJ2-3 and V is TRBV6-4; D might be TRBD2 (6 bases). From germline, CDR1 is MRHNA and CDR2 SNTAGT. CDR3 length: 13 residues. V lost 6 bases and J lost 4, with 11 bases in between. CDR3 in amino acids: CASSPTRADTQYF. CDR3 coding DNA: TGTGCCAGCAGCCCGACTAGAGCAGATACGCAGTATTTT.

The J gene is TRBJ1-3, the V gene TRBV2, with D unclear. Looked up from germline, CDR1 is SNHLY and CDR2 is FYNNEI. The V end lost 10 bases, the J end lost 4 bases, and 14 bases lay between the germline ends. The CDR3 length is 13 residues. The CDR3 DNA reads TGTGCCACCTCTTCAGCGAGAGGAAACACCATATATTTT. Its protein product is CATSSARGNTIYF. Supplemented by reference TRBV2 and TRBJ1-3, the full variable domain reads EPEVTQTPSHQVTQMGQEVILRCVPISNHLYFYWYRQILGQKVEFLVSFYNNEISEKSEIFDDQFSVERPDGSNFTLKIRSTKLEDSAMYFCATSSARGNTIYFGEGSWLTVV.

This chain uses TRBV27 with TRBJ1-5; maybe TRBD1 (5 bases). From germline, CDR1 is MNHEY and CDR2 SMNVEV (reference sequence). V dropped 8 bases and J dropped 0 bases, with 11 bases sitting between them. The CDR3 totals 14 residues. The CDR3 DNA follows: TGTGCCAGCGGGAGGGGTTATAGCAATCAGCCCCAGCATTTT. This codes for CASGRGYSNQPQHF.

The rearrangement joins TRBV30 to TRBJ2-2; 12 nucleotides line up with TRBD1. V was clipped by 3 bases and J by 7 bases; unmatched bases: 6. CDR3 length: 15 residues. Germline values: CDR1 GTSNPN, CDR2 SVGIG (reference sequence). CDR3: CAWSARDRGRGELFF. The CDR3 region has the DNA TGTGCCTGGAGCGCCCGGGACAGGGGGCGCGGGGAGCTGTTTTTT.

CDR3 nucleotides: TGTGCCAGCAGTGACGGACAGGGGCTAAACTATGGCTACACCTTC. Translated, it gives CASSDGQGLNYGYTF. The rearrangement uses TRBV27 and TRBJ1-2; 9 nucleotides match TRBD1. J lost 2 bases, V lost 5 bases, and 6 bases had no gene match. Germline V gives CDR1 MNHEY, CDR2 SMNVEV (reference sequence). The CDR3 length is 15 residues.

CDR3 in DNA: TGTGCCAGCAGGGAGGGTCAATACAGAGGTACGCAGTATTTT. Translation: CASREGQYRGTQYF. The chain uses TRBV7-3 and TRBJ2-3; TRBD2 might be the D (6 bases). The V gene's germline CDR1 is SGHTA and CDR2 FQGTGA. V lost 6 bases, J lost 8 bases, and 18 bases lay in between. CDR3 length: 14 amino acids.

The rearrangement uses TRBV7-2 and TRBJ1-5; D uncertain. The germline V gene encodes CDR1 SGHTA and CDR2 FQGNSA. V lost 2 bases and J 3 bases, leaving 14 bases between the germline ends. The CDR3 spans 16 residues. For the CDR3, the DNA is TGTGCCAGCAGCTTAAGCGGGGTTTATCTCAATCAGCCCCAGCATTTT. It translates to CASSLSGVYLNQPQHF. Combining the CDR3 with reference TRBV7-2 and TRBJ1-5 gives the whole variable domain GAGVSQSPSNKVTEKGKDVELRCDPISGHTALYWYRQSLGQGLEFLIYFQGNSAPDKSGLPSDRFSAERTGGSVSTLTIQRTQQEDSAVYLCASSLSGVYLNQPQHFGDGTRLSIL.

This sequence joins TRBV6-6 and TRBJ1-6; D might be TRBD1 (5 bases). Deletions cut 2 bases from V and 9 bases from J, with 11 bases between. This CDR3 has 14 amino acids. Germline V gene data show CDR1 as MNHNY and CDR2 as SVGAGI (reference sequence). The CDR3 here is CASSYPDRGSPLHF. The DNA for the CDR3 is TGTGCCAGCAGTTACCCCGACAGAGGTTCACCCCTCCACTTT.

This clone was recorded a few times. The genes are TRBV30 and TRBJ2-7; D might be TRBD1 (6 bases). This CDR3 is built from 13 residues. Germline V lookup: CDR1 GTSNPN, CDR2 SVGIG (reference sequence). V lost 4 bases and J 2 bases, leaving 12 bases between the germline ends. The CDR3 nucleotides read TGTGCCTGGACCCGGGACACCCCCTACGAGCAGTACTTC. Translation gives CAWTRDTPYEQYF.

The chain joins TRBV5-6 to TRBJ1-2; 11 bases fit TRBD1. V shed 4 bases and J 10 bases; nucleotides not matched to a gene: 9. Germline CDR1 and CDR2: SGHDT and YYEEEE. The CDR3 is made up of 14 amino acids. CDR3 DNA sequence: TGTGCCAGCAGCGCCCCGGGACAGGGGGAGATCTACACCTTC. Translated, it gives CASSAPGQGEIYTF.

The CDR3 coding sequence is TGCGCCAGCAGCTTCAGCGGGGGGGCCGGAGAGCAGTACTTC. It codes for CASSFSGGAGEQYF. The chain uses TRBV5-1 and TRBJ2-7; 10 positions match TRBD2. Germline V lookup: CDR1 SGHRS, CDR2 YFSETQ. Trimming took 2 bases from V and 7 from J; bases not matched to a gene: 6. The CDR3 has 14 residues.

The chain employs TRBV27 and TRBJ1-1, with D maybe TRBD1 (5 bases). Germline loops: CDR1 MNHEY, CDR2 SMNVEV (reference sequence). The CDR3 sequence is 15 residues long. V lost 2 bases and J 5 bases, leaving 15 bases between the germline ends. CDR3 sequence reads: CASSLRWGRDTEAFF. For the CDR3, the DNA is TGTGCCAGCAGTTTACGGTGGGGCAGGGATACTGAAGCTTTCTTT.

This chain links TRBV6-1 with TRBJ1-5; TRBD1 aligns across 7 bases. The CDR3 spans 15 residues. V shed 2 bases, J shed 4 bases, and the junction held 5 bases outside the gene matches. In germline, CDR1 is MNHNS, CDR2 SASEGT. CDR3 nucleotides: TGTGCCAGCAGTGAATCTCCAGGGGGAAATCAGCCCCAGCATTTT. As protein: CASSESPGGNQPQHF.

This chain joins TRBV28 and TRBJ2-1; possible D gene TRBD2, 5 bases. The germline V and J ends were trimmed by 6 bases and 2 bases, with 26 bases remaining between them. Germline CDR1 MDHEN, CDR2 SYDVKM. This CDR3 comprises 19 residues. The CDR3 loop reads CASRVTGFSPDSPYNEQFF. The CDR3 coding sequence is TGTGCCAGCAGGGTTACGGGTTTCTCGCCGGACTCGCCCTACAATGAGCAGTTCTTC.

This chain joins TRBV7-2 and TRBJ1-2; 10 nucleotides match TRBD1. V shed 8 bases, J shed 6 bases, and the junction held 6 bases outside the gene matches. The CDR3 spans 13 residues. The germline gives CDR1 SGHTA, CDR2 FQGNSA. The CDR3 loop reads CASLSGTGDGYTF. The CDR3 coding sequence is TGTGCCAGCCTCAGCGGGACAGGGGATGGCTACACCTTC.

The chain combines TRBV7-3 with TRBJ2-1, with 12 bases that match TRBD2. Germline V gene data show CDR1 as SGHTA and CDR2 as FQGTGA. Losses at the gene ends were 4 bases for V and 6 bases for J; bases not matched to a gene: 7. CDR3 length: 16 residues. CDR3 sequence (DNA): TGTGCCAGCAGCTCCTATTCTAGCGGGGGGGCCAATGAGCAGTTCTTC. Encoded protein: CASSSYSSGGANEQFF.

The genes are TRBV6-5 and TRBJ2-7; maybe TRBD1 (6 bases). The CDR3 length is 12 residues. The V and J ends lost 4 bases and 4 bases respectively, with 8 bases between them. Germline CDR1 reads MNHEY; CDR2 reads SVGAGI. CDR3 DNA sequence: TGTGCCAGCAGTTCTACAGGGTACGAGCAGTACTTC. Its protein is CASSSTGYEQYF.

The J gene is TRBJ1-6, the V gene TRBV4-1; no definite D call. Trimming cost V 5 bases and J 6 bases, with 20 bases left between them. This CDR3 has 17 amino acids. Germline CDR1 is MGHRA and CDR2 is YSYEKL. The CDR3 DNA reads TGCGCCAGCAGCGTCCGGCAGAAGGATAGCCTTAATTCACCCCTCCACTTT. It is translated as CASSVRQKDSLNSPLHF.

The J gene is TRBJ2-7, the V gene TRBV12-5; D is ambiguous. Germline CDR1 reads LGHNT; CDR2 reads FRNRAP. V dropped 1 base and J dropped 6 bases, with 16 bases sitting between them. The CDR3 covers 15 residues. CDR3 loop: CASGLGSTQQSEQYF. The CDR3 nucleotides are TGTGCTAGTGGTTTGGGATCCACACAGCAGAGCGAGCAGTACTTC.

The chain recombines TRBV27 with TRBJ2-5, with 7 bases that match TRBD2. There are 11 residues in the CDR3. J lost 7 bases, V lost 5 bases, and 1 base had no gene match. Germline CDR1 reads MNHEY; CDR2 reads SMNVEV (reference sequence). The CDR3 sequence: CASSTGGTQYF. Written as DNA, the CDR3 is TGTGCCAGCAGTACGGGGGGGACCCAGTACTTC.